Sequencing of this TCR beta chain was carried out in a study of neurological immune-mediated disorders. Use was made of approximately 960,000 CD4+ or CD8+ T cells in sorted libraries. TCRdb re-analysed the 5' RACE reads in MiXCR, keeping a single row per CDR3 protein. The data show roughly 52,000 distinct CDR3 sequences, 4% seen once. The sample comprised CD4+ T cells from blood. The clonotype comes from a woman aged 40 to 50 with multiple sclerosis.

CDR3 sequence (DNA): TGCAGCGTGCGAATCGGACTAGCGGGAACCGGGGAGCTGTTTTTT. Its translation is CSVRIGLAGTGELFF. V usage is TRBV29-1 and J usage is TRBJ2-2; the match to TRBD2 covers 12 bases. Losses at the gene ends were 6 bases for V and 5 bases for J; bases not matched to a gene: 7. The germline V gene encodes CDR1 SQVTM and CDR2 ANQGSEA. This CDR3 spans 15 amino acids.